The 31 T cell receptor beta chains below were found in one sample sequenced in a study of T cells in Graves' hyperthyroidism and ophthalmopathy. The TCR beta CDR3 regions underwent amplification using RNA transcripts as the source. RT-PCR in the first round (using the HTBI primer set) targeted the TCR CDR3. TCRdb passed the multiplex PCR reads through MiXCR, listing each CDR3 protein once. The sample contains around 340,000 distinct CDR3 sequences, about 17% of which appear only once. Sequencing was carried out using blood. These receptors were taken from a woman aged 30 to 39 with Graves' hyperthyroidism that later progressed to Graves' ophthalmopathy.

A few counts support this clonotype. The rearrangement joins TRBV20-1 to TRBJ2-5; D gene unclear. The CDR3 has 12 residues. Trimming left V 3 bases short and J 5 bases short, with 10 bases between. Germline assignment: CDR1 DFQATT and CDR2 SNEGSKA (reference sequence). This CDR3 is CSASFAGETQYF. The CDR3, as DNA: TGCAGTGCTAGTTTCGCCGGGGAGACCCAGTACTTC.

The chain couples TRBV18 to TRBJ1-2; D is unresolved. Deletions cut 0 bases from V and 3 bases from J, with 14 bases between. This CDR3 spans 16 amino acids. Germline lookup yields CDR1 KGHSH and CDR2 LQKENI. The CDR3 spells CASSPPFFTAHYGYTF. The CDR3 coding sequence is TGTGCCAGCTCACCACCTTTTTTCACCGCTCACTATGGCTACACCTTC.

This clonotype showed up many times. The chain recombines TRBV18 with TRBJ2-3; D perhaps matches TRBD1 (5 bases). CDR1 KGHSH and CDR2 LQKENI come from the germline V gene. Deletions cut 2 bases from V and 0 bases from J, with 12 bases between. This CDR3 has 16 amino acids. The CDR3 spells CASSPNHPGSTDTQYF. Written as DNA, the CDR3 is TGTGCCAGCTCACCAAATCATCCAGGGAGCACAGATACGCAGTATTTT.

The chain has TRBV4-1 and TRBJ2-6, with D tentatively TRBD1 or TRBD2 (6 bases each). V was pared by 0 bases and J by 0 bases, with 18 bases between. The germline V gene encodes CDR1 MGHRA and CDR2 YSYEKL. This CDR3 has 20 amino acids. CDR3 sequence reads: CASSQDGGGGLSSGANVLTF. The DNA of the CDR3 is TGCGCCAGCAGCCAAGATGGAGGAGGGGGGCTAAGCTCTGGGGCCAACGTCCTGACTTTC.

This clonotype appeared a few times. This sequence joins TRBV5-6 and TRBJ1-2, with D perhaps matching TRBD1 (6 bases). In germline, CDR1 is SGHDT, CDR2 YYEEEE. V was clipped by 7 bases and J by 8 bases, with 15 bases between them. The CDR3 has 12 amino acids. The CDR3 DNA sequence: TGTGCCAGCCGGGGGTGGGGGACAGGCTACACCTTC. As protein: CASRGWGTGYTF.

This clonotype was observed many times. The chain recombines TRBV12-3 or TRBV12-4 with TRBJ2-5; 10 nucleotides line up with TRBD1. The CDR3 covers 15 residues. With V trimmed by 4 bases and J by 5 bases, 7 bases remained unmatched. The CDR3 DNA is TGTGCCAGCAGTTCGTCCGGGACAGGGGACGAGACCCAGTACTTC. Translation gives CASSSSGTGDETQYF.

This clonotype showed up many times. The V gene is TRBV20-1, the J gene TRBJ1-6, with 7 bases identical to TRBD1. The V gene end was trimmed by 3 bases and the J gene end by 7 bases; junction bases not matched to a gene: 6. Germline-derived CDR1 and CDR2 are DFQATT and SNEGSKA (reference sequence). The CDR3 is 14 amino acids. The CDR3 sequence: CSASSGGANSPLHF. CDR3 nucleotide sequence: TGCAGTGCTAGTTCAGGGGGGGCAAATTCACCCCTCCACTTT.

This clonotype was counted between two and nine times. The J gene is TRBJ2-1, the V gene TRBV3-1; 10 bases are shared with TRBD1. There are 18 residues in the CDR3. J gave up 6 bases and V 0 bases, and 11 bases lay outside the gene matches. Per the germline V gene, CDR1 is LGHDT and CDR2 is YNNKEL (reference sequence). The CDR3 DNA reads TGTGCCAGCAGCCAAGAGTTGGGGAGACAGGGGGCACGCAATGAGCAGTTCTTC. Protein sequence: CASSQELGRQGARNEQFF.

The chain recombines TRBV7-9 with TRBJ2-2; TRBD2 matches at 7 bases. Germline trimming cut 5 bases from V and 2 bases from J; bases unmatched to any gene: 5. Germline-derived CDR1 and CDR2 are SEHNR and FQNEAQ (reference sequence). The CDR3 is 15 amino acids. Here the CDR3 DNA reads TGTGCCAGCAGCCCTAGCGGAAGAAACACCGGGGAGCTGTTTTTT. Translated, it gives CASSPSGRNTGELFF.

Regarding this clonotype: A read error may account for a junction end that differs from germline. The chain is built from TRBV19 and TRBJ2-1; 8 bases fit TRBD1. The CDR3 sequence is 15 residues long. CDR1 and CDR2 from the germline V gene are LNHDA and SQIVND (reference sequence). CDR3 residues: CVSRTQGAVYNEQFF. The CDR3 region has the DNA TGTGTCAGTAGGACGCAGGGGGCGGTCTACAATGAGCAGTTCTTC.

This clonotype has at least ten counts. The chain employs TRBV12-3 or TRBV12-4 and TRBJ2-3; no firm D call. The V gene lost 2 bases and the J gene lost 3 bases, with 6 bases spanning the gap. CDR3 size: 13 residues. The CDR3 loop reads CASSLFRTDTQYF. As DNA, the CDR3 is TGTGCCAGCAGTTTATTCCGTACAGATACGCAGTATTTT.

This clonotype was counted at least ten times. The rearrangement links TRBV28 to TRBJ1-2; perhaps TRBD1 as D (6 bases). The CDR3 has 16 amino acids. The ends were cut back, 7 bases at V and 8 bases at J, with 26 bases in the middle. The V gene's germline CDR1 is MDHEN and CDR2 SYDVKM. CDR3: CASTSRLTAGGQGYTF. The CDR3 coding sequence is TGTGCCAGCACCTCCCGCCTCACGGCGGGGGGGCAAGGCTACACCTTC.

At least ten counts were recorded for this clonotype. V gene TRBV7-6 combines with J gene TRBJ1-1; D is unresolved. The ends were cut back, 4 bases at V and 1 base at J, with 7 bases in the middle. Germline CDR1 and CDR2: SGHVS and FNYEAQ. This CDR3 comprises 13 residues. CDR3 sequence reads: CASSSQENTEAFF. The DNA for the CDR3 is TGTGCCAGCAGCTCACAAGAGAACACTGAAGCTTTCTTT.

In this sample, this clonotype turned up many times. V and J are TRBV27 and TRBJ2-3; D gene ambiguous. V lost 3 bases and J lost 6, with 16 bases in between. The germline V gene has CDR1 MNHEY and CDR2 SMNVEV (reference sequence). The CDR3 runs to 15 residues. The CDR3 DNA reads TGTGCCAGCAGTTTGATCAGGCCGTATGGTGATACGCAGTATTTT. The encoded protein is CASSLIRPYGDTQYF.

This clonotype was detected ten times or more. One end of the junction varies from germline; a read error may be responsible. The J gene is TRBJ2-5, the V gene TRBV2; TRBD2 agrees at 13 bases. Germline values: CDR1 SNHLY, CDR2 FYNNEI. The CDR3 length is 15 residues. CDR3 residues: CVSRRLAGGQETQYF. The CDR3 DNA is TGTGTCAGCAGGAGACTAGCGGGGGGCCAAGAGACCCAGTACTTC. Full variable domain (missing parts from reference TRBV2 and TRBJ2-5): EPEVTQTPSHQVTQMGQEVILRCVPISNHLYFYWYRQILGQKVEFLVSFYNNEISEKSEIFDDQFSVERPDGSNFTLKIRSTKLEDSAMYFCVSRRLAGGQETQYFGPGTRLLVL.

This clonotype was counted ten times or more. J is TRBJ2-7 and V is TRBV27; D call uncertain. Trimming took 6 bases from V and 3 from J, leaving 12 bases between them. The CDR3 is made up of 13 amino acids. Germline assignment: CDR1 MNHEY and CDR2 SMNVEV (reference sequence). CDR3 loop: CASSFTGLYEQYF. As DNA, the CDR3 is TGTGCCAGCAGCTTTACCGGGCTCTACGAGCAGTACTTC.

This clonotype turned up a few times. The rearrangement links TRBV6-1 to TRBJ1-5; no firm D call. Trimming pared 6 bases from V and 0 bases from J, leaving 12 bases between. Germline V gene lookup returns CDR1 MNHNS and CDR2 SASEGT. The CDR3 is 15 residues long. DNA of the CDR3: TGTGCCAGCAGACCCAAGCGTGATAGCAATCAGCCCCAGCATTTT. This gives the protein CASRPKRDSNQPQHF.

The V gene is TRBV6-1, the J gene TRBJ2-5, with TRBD2 as a possible D gene (5 bases). Germline V lookup: CDR1 MNHNS, CDR2 SASEGT. Trimming stripped 3 bases from V and 4 bases from J, with 12 bases between. This CDR3 spans 14 amino acids. The CDR3 sequence: CASSEAWTLETQYF. CDR3 nucleotide sequence: TGTGCCAGCAGTGAGGCTTGGACTTTAGAGACCCAGTACTTC.

Many counts were recorded for this clonotype. The rearrangement joins TRBV6-2 or TRBV6-3 to TRBJ2-7; 8 bases are a match to TRBD2. Germline V gene sequence: CDR1 MNHEY, CDR2 SVGEGT. The CDR3 is 13 residues long. V lost 10 bases and J lost 2; bases outside the gene matches: 7. CDR3 sequence reads: CATERAGAYEQYF. CDR3 coding DNA: TGTGCCACCGAACGAGCGGGGGCCTACGAGCAGTACTTC.

This clonotype was picked up many times. The chain joins TRBV19 to TRBJ1-1; no clear D. Looked up from germline, CDR1 is LNHDA and CDR2 is SQIVND (reference sequence). The CDR3 loop spans 12 amino acids. V was pared by 5 bases and J by 8 bases, with 12 bases between. The chain's CDR3 is CASSPNGEEAFF. The CDR3 DNA is TGTGCCAGTAGTCCCAACGGCGAGGAAGCTTTCTTT.

V and J are TRBV6-1 and TRBJ2-3; D ambiguous. The V and J ends lost 6 bases and 6 bases respectively, with 13 bases between them. The CDR3 length is 13 residues. The germline V gene has CDR1 MNHNS and CDR2 SASEGT. CDR3 in amino acids: CASSSDSIDTQYF. In DNA, the CDR3 is TGTGCCAGCAGCTCCGATAGCATTGATACGCAGTATTTT.

The V and J genes are TRBV27 and TRBJ1-5; D is unclear. V dropped 5 bases and J dropped 2 bases, with 10 bases sitting between them. This CDR3 has 14 amino acids. Germline V gene lookup returns CDR1 MNHEY and CDR2 SMNVEV (reference sequence). CDR3 DNA sequence: TGTGCCAGCAGTCCCCTCGGGGGCAATCAGCCCCAGCATTTT. This gives the protein CASSPLGGNQPQHF.

This clonotype was counted many times. V is TRBV3-1 and J is TRBJ1-1, with unresolved D. The CDR3 covers 12 residues. V was cut by 2 bases and J by 4 bases, with 5 bases left in between. The V gene's germline CDR1 is LGHDT and CDR2 YNNKEL (reference sequence). CDR3 residues: CASSQTGTEAFF. CDR3 bases: TGTGCCAGCAGCCAAACGGGCACTGAAGCTTTCTTT.

The sample holds many counts of this clonotype. The rearrangement links TRBV11-2 to TRBJ1-1; 7 nucleotides match TRBD1. V dropped 8 bases and J dropped 6; count of bases not matched to a gene: 12. Germline CDR1 and CDR2: SGHAT and FQNNGV. This CDR3 region has 14 residues. CDR3 sequence: CASGPTGVDAEAFF. DNA of the CDR3: TGTGCCAGCGGGCCAACAGGGGTGGATGCTGAAGCTTTCTTT. The full variable domain, its missing parts supplied by reference TRBV11-2 and TRBJ1-1, is EAGVAQSPRYKIIEKRQSVAFWCNPISGHATLYWYQQILGQGPKLLIQFQNNGVVDDSQLPKDRFSAERLKGVDSTLKIQPAKLEDSAVYLCASGPTGVDAEAFFGQGTRLTVV.

The rearrangement uses TRBV20-1 and TRBJ2-1, with 14 bases aligning to TRBD2. With V trimmed by 5 bases and J by 2 bases, 8 bases remained unmatched. Germline V gives CDR1 DFQATT, CDR2 SNEGSKA (reference sequence). The CDR3 consists of 17 residues. CDR3 nucleotide sequence: TGCAGTGCTCTAACCCTGACTAGCGGGGGGGCCTACAATGAGCAGTTCTTC. Its translation is CSALTLTSGGAYNEQFF.

The rearrangement links TRBV5-1 to TRBJ2-6; TRBD1 matches at 7 bases. Trimming cost V 4 bases and J 2 bases; bases outside gene matches: 15. CDR1 is SGHRS and CDR2 is YFSETQ in the germline V gene. The CDR3 totals 19 residues. The CDR3 is CASSLVDLTGFPGANVLTF. The CDR3 DNA sequence: TGCGCCAGCAGCCTGGTTGACTTGACAGGGTTCCCTGGGGCCAACGTCCTGACTTTC. Full variable domain (rest looked up from reference TRBV5-1 and TRBJ2-6): KAGVTQTPRYLIKTRGQQVTLSCSPISGHRSVSWYQQTPGQGLQFLFEYFSETQRNKGNFPGRFSGRQFSNSRSEMNVSTLELGDSALYLCASSLVDLTGFPGANVLTFGAGSRLTVL.

This clonotype was detected a few times. The gene calls are TRBV10-3 and TRBJ2-7, with TRBD2 matching over 9 bases. The junction had 7 bases not matched to a gene; V was cut back by 3 bases and J by 1 base. Germline values: CDR1 ENHRY, CDR2 SYGVKD. The CDR3 spans 16 residues. CDR3 sequence reads: CAISDLSGGRSYEQYF. In DNA form, the CDR3 reads TGTGCCATCAGTGACTTGAGCGGGGGGCGTTCCTACGAGCAGTACTTC.

This clonotype has only a few counts. This chain links TRBV5-1 with TRBJ2-5; D may be TRBD2 (7 bases). V was pared by 4 bases and J by 4 bases, with 20 bases between. CDR1 is SGHRS, CDR2 YFSETQ, per germline. The CDR3 is 16 residues long. The DNA of the CDR3 is TGCGCCAGCAGCGACCGTCAAGGGGGGGGCGGAGAGACCCAGTACTTC. Translation gives CASSDRQGGGGETQYF.

V and J are TRBV10-3 and TRBJ2-7; the D is unclear. This CDR3 has 14 residues. CDR1 ENHRY and CDR2 SYGVKD come from the germline V gene. The V and J ends lost 3 bases and 2 bases respectively, with 11 bases between them. CDR3 loop: CAISDTSRPYEQYV. The CDR3, as DNA: TGTGCCATCAGTGACACGAGTAGGCCCTACGAGCAGTACGTC.

This clonotype was seen at least ten times. V usage is TRBV20-1 and J usage is TRBJ2-1, with 8 bases lining up with TRBD2. This CDR3 has 13 residues. V lost 5 bases to trimming and J lost 2 bases; unmatched junction nucleotides: 2. Per the germline V gene, CDR1 is DFQATT and CDR2 is SNEGSKA (reference sequence). The CDR3 DNA follows: TGCAGTGCTCTCGGGAGGGCCTACAATGAGCAGTTCTTC. Protein product: CSALGRAYNEQFF.

This clonotype came up once. The J gene is TRBJ2-1, the V gene TRBV4-1; 8 positions match TRBD2. Trimming removed 0 bases from V and 9 bases from J; junction bases left unmatched: 10. The CDR3 has 16 residues. The germline gives CDR1 MGHRA, CDR2 YSYEKL. CDR3 sequence (DNA): TGCGCCAGCAGCCAAGACTCCGGGACTAGGGCGTTTGAGCAGTTCTTC. This sequence encodes CASSQDSGTRAFEQFF.